Presented here are 12 T cell receptor beta chains from one specimen sequenced in a study of blood T cell repertoires in COVID-19. The repertoire was sequenced with immunoSEQ multiplex PCR; TCRdb's copy has only in-frame clones and lacks some. The data show around 170,000 clones, roughly 88% seen once. Sequencing was carried out using peripheral blood. The receptor source for this set is a woman aged 60-75 years with acute or convalescent COVID-19.

The chain carries TRBV21-1 and TRBJ1-1; the DNA was not compared with TRBD1, the D call given in the table. TRBV21-1 is deemed a pseudogene. This CDR3 is 15 amino acids long. CDR3 nucleotide sequence: TGTGCCAGCAGCAAAGGGAAAGGGGTGGGCACTGAAGCTTTCTTT. Encoded protein: CASSKGKGVGTEAFF.

CDR3 bases: TGTGCCAGCAGCTTAGTCGGTGCAGGGGGCAGAGGTGAAGCTTTCTTT. The encoded protein is CASSLVGAGGRGEAFF. The chain is built from TRBV7-2 and TRBJ1-1, with 8 bases matching TRBD1. The junction had 11 bases not matched to a gene; V was cut back by 1 base and J by 7 bases. The CDR3 is made up of 16 amino acids. The germline V gene has CDR1 SGHTA and CDR2 FQGNSA.

The J gene is TRBJ1-5, the V gene TRBV3-1 (or the pseudogene TRBV3-2); the match to TRBD1 covers 10 bases. The V gene's germline CDR1 is LGHDT and CDR2 YNNKEL (reference sequence). V dropped 4 bases and J dropped 5; count of bases not matched to a gene: 8. This CDR3 is 16 amino acids long. CDR3: CASSPGQGGGDQPQHF. CDR3 in DNA: TGTGCCAGCAGCCCAGGACAGGGGGGAGGCGATCAGCCCCAGCATTTT.

The chain employs TRBV2 and TRBJ1-6, with D maybe TRBD1 (5 bases). The length of the CDR3 is 14 residues. V dropped 2 bases and J dropped 9 bases, with 11 bases sitting between them. The germline V gene encodes CDR1 SNHLY and CDR2 FYNNEI. This CDR3 is CASSERGGGSPLHF. The CDR3 coding sequence is TGTGCCAGCAGTGAAAGGGGAGGAGGTTCACCCCTCCACTTT.

The chain joins TRBV20-1 to TRBJ1-2; D is perhaps TRBD1 (6 bases). The germline CDR1 and CDR2 sequences are DFQATT and SNEGSKA (reference sequence). Trimming stripped 3 bases from V and 4 bases from J, with 12 bases between. CDR3 length: 13 residues. The CDR3 region has the DNA TGCAGTGCTAGTAGCACAGGGCGCTATGGCTACACCTTC. It encodes CSASSTGRYGYTF.

The chain combines TRBV29-1 with TRBJ1-1; D ambiguous. CDR3 length equals 14 residues. Trimming pared 4 bases from V and 1 base from J, leaving 13 bases between. CDR1 and CDR2 (germline): SQVTM, ANQGSEA. DNA of the CDR3: TGCAGCGTTGTGACTGCCTCCTCGAACACTGAAGCTTTCTTT. Translating gives CSVVTASSNTEAFF.

For this clone: The germline gene is not matched at one end of the junction; a read error may be the cause. J is TRBJ2-2 and V is TRBV7-7, with TRBD1 matching 8 bases. CDR3 length equals 14 residues. Germline V lookup: CDR1 SSHAT, CDR2 FNYEAQ (reference sequence). CDR3 nucleotide sequence: TGTGCTAGCAGCAACACAGGGGGCACCGGGGAGCTGTTTTTT. It codes for CASSNTGGTGELFF.

The rearrangement uses TRBV19 and TRBJ1-1, with a possible D match to TRBD1 (5 bases). The CDR3 is made up of 17 amino acids. The V gene's germline CDR1 is LNHDA and CDR2 SQIVND (reference sequence). V was shortened by 3 bases and J by 6 bases, with 23 bases between the two germline ends. The CDR3 DNA reads as TGTGCCAGTAGTATTGGCGGGGCCGCTTCCGGGAGAGCTGAAGCTTTCTTT. This sequence encodes CASSIGGAASGRAEAFF. The full variable domain, with the rest looked up from reference TRBV19 and TRBJ1-1, is DGGITQSPKYLFRKEGQNVTLSCEQNLNHDAMYWYRQDPGQGLRLIYYSQIVNDFQKGDIAEGYSVSREKKESFPLTVTSAQKNPTAFYLCASSIGGAASGRAEAFFGQGTRLTVV.

In this sample, this clone turned up once. The rearrangement links TRBV7-6 to TRBJ1-5; D is ambiguous. Trimming took 0 bases from V and 7 from J, leaving 7 bases between them. This CDR3 contains 13 residues. Germline V gene data show CDR1 as SGHVS and CDR2 as FNYEAQ. CDR3 residues: CASSLALNQPQHF. CDR3 DNA sequence: TGTGCCAGCAGCTTAGCGCTAAACCAGCCCCAGCATTTT.

Many counts were recorded for this clone. The gene calls are TRBV28 and TRBJ2-7, with 7 bases aligning to TRBD1. V lost 3 bases to trimming and J lost 5 bases; unmatched junction nucleotides: 7. The CDR3 sequence is 14 residues long. Germline values: CDR1 MDHEN, CDR2 SYDVKM. As DNA, the CDR3 is TGTGCCAGCAGTTTTGTCGCCGGGACAGACGAGCAGTACTTC. This encodes CASSFVAGTDEQYF.

The genes are TRBV6-4 and TRBJ2-3, with TRBD1 matching over 9 bases. Unmatched junction bases numbered 3, after V lost 5 bases and J lost 0 bases. Germline CDR1 MRHNA, CDR2 SNTAGT. This CDR3 contains 15 residues. The CDR3 coding sequence is TGTGCCAGCAGTAGGGACAGGGCAAGCACAGATACGCAGTATTTT. Protein: CASSRDRASTDTQYF.

The V gene is TRBV3-1 (or the pseudogene TRBV3-2), the J gene TRBJ1-1; no firm D call. V was shortened by 6 bases and J by 2 bases, with 7 bases between the two germline ends. The CDR3 is made up of 12 amino acids. The germline V gene encodes CDR1 LGHDT and CDR2 YNNKEL (reference sequence). The CDR3 spells CASREGNTEAFF. CDR3 in DNA: TGTGCCAGCAGGGAGGGAAACACTGAAGCTTTCTTT.